This T cell receptor beta chain derives from a study of T cell clusters in autoimmune cytopenias. Each sample's input was roughly 250 ng genomic DNA, 35,000 to 40,000 genome equivalents. TRB rearrangements were amplified by touch-down multiplex PCR with mixed TRB-A/B primers. One entry per CDR3 protein, without DNA, is what TCRdb gives after re-calling the multiplex PCR reads. The data show 6,000 to 8,500 distinct CDR3 sequences, and the top ten clones hold approximately 4.4%. Germline V CDR1 and CDR2: SQVTM, ANQGSEA. CDR3 length: 17 amino acids. A further study also used this sample, focusing on T cell repertoires in aging, cancer and after chemotherapy.

The clonotype originates from a human donor in good health. The chain employs TRBV29-1 and TRBJ2-7; TCRdb gives TRBD1 as the D gene, but with no DNA this cannot be confirmed. The sequenced sample was peripheral blood. The CDR3 region is CAGGGQSGAARGNEQYF.